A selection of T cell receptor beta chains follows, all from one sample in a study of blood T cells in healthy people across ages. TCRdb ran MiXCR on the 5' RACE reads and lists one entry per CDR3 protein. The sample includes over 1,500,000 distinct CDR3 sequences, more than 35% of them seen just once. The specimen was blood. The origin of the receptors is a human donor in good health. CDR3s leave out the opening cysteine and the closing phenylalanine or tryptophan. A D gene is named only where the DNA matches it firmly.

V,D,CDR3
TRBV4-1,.,ASSQGGGRITNEKLF
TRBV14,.,ASSTTENYGYT
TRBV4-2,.,ASSQWASAQETQY
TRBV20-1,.,SARVGTPPSPLH
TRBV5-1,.,ASSPARGSRYERY
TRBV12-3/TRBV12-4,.,VSSLTVITYDEQF
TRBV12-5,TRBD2,ASGFTSGWATSGANVLT
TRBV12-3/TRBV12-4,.,ASSQEEGTDTQY
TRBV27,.,ASSFARESGYT
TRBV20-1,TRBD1,SVRDRVNIQY
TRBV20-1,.,SAEAGGAYTEAF
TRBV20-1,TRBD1,SAESLQGAHEQY
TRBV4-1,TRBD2,ASSQGTSGRSSYNEQF
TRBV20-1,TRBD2,SAPDSSGRGETQY
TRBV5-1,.,ASSFDYLQY
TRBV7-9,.,ASNPGAGDRAF
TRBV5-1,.,ASSTGTGMSEAF
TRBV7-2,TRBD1,ASSLERGRDTDTQY
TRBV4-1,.,ASSQVHGETQY
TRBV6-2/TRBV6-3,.,ASSYSIRVDQPQH
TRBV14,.,ASSQALFGETQY
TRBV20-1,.,SARDVRTEAYEQY
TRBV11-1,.,ASSLFSRGKETQY
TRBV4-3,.,ASSPLEGREKLF
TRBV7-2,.,ASSPLGPGGGQPQH
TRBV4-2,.,ASSQDRLGPNQPQH
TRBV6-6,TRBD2,ASSNSGGPTYEQY
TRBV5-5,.,ASSSAAIAHSPLH
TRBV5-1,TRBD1,ASSQGQASGANVLT
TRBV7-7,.,ASSPRPGVAGANVLT
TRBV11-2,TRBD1,ASSIRGQGLTEKLF
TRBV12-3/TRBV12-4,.,ASSQRSWLQY
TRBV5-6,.,ASSYNQGSIGSPLH
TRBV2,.,ASISESGHPSGYT
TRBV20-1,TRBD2,SAGTSGGQETQY
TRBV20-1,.,SARDRRGGVYNEQF
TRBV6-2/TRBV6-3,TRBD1,ASSQRTGHTDTQY
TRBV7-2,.,ASSLVVGYRETQY
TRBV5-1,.,AGSLELRQLRSYEQY
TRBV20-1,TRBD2,SASQRGGYEQY
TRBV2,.,ASSVSRGSGDTQY
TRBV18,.,ATRTATSTDTQY
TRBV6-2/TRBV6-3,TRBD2,ASSITSGGDIQY
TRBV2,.,ASKGQTQY
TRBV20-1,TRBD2,SARSLTGLAEISSYEQY
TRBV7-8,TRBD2,ASSLDLAGEETQY
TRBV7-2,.,ASSLVLRGGGRNEQF
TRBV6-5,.,ASGAGEETQY
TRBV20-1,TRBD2,SATNLLAGGLSTDTQY
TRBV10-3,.,AIRQEGNEQF
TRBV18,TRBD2,ASSPLSAGDHNEQF
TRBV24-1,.,ATSNPGTWGSEAF
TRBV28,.,ASSLLLGASPRYSNQPQH
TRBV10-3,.,AISGAGSEETQY
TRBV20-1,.,SPEGTDGEAF
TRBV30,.,AWNSFNTEAF
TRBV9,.,ASSVLGSGANVLT
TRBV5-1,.,ASSKTQETQY
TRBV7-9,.,ASESGALTDTQY
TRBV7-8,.,ASSLGSAGNQPQH